These 8 T cell receptor beta chains were all obtained from the same sample, sequenced in a study of Tregs in tolerant kidney transplant recipients. The method was immunoSEQ multiplex PCR; TCRdb's version includes in-frame clones alone and lacks a portion of them. In the table there are roughly 69,000 clones, under 98% of which are singletons. The input for sequencing was Tregs from blood, taken before the transplant. Receptors were obtained from a human donor who received a combined kidney and bone marrow transplant.

This clone was detected once. The chain uses TRBV19 and TRBJ2-7; tentative D call: TRBD1 (7 bases). V was cut by 5 bases and J by 3 bases, with 11 bases left in between. This CDR3 has 13 amino acids. Per germline, CDR1 LNHDA and CDR2 SQIVND (reference sequence). CDR3 sequence reads: CASSAGQNYEQYF. In DNA form, the CDR3 reads TGTGCCAGTAGTGCGGGACAGAACTACGAGCAGTACTTC.

The J gene is TRBJ1-4, the V gene TRBV7-2; D gene ambiguous. The V end lost 1 base, the J end lost 8 bases, and 17 bases lay between the germline ends. The CDR3 loop spans 16 amino acids. Germline V lookup: CDR1 SGHTA, CDR2 FQGNSA. CDR3 sequence reads: CASSLELRSRGEKLFF. In DNA, the CDR3 is TGTGCCAGCAGCTTAGAACTCCGAAGTCGGGGAGAAAAACTGTTTTTT. Full variable domain (rest looked up from reference TRBV7-2 and TRBJ1-4): GAGVSQSPSNKVTEKGKDVELRCDPISGHTALYWYRQSLGQGLEFLIYFQGNSAPDKSGLPSDRFSAERTGGSVSTLTIQRTQQEDSAVYLCASSLELRSRGEKLFFGSGTQLSVL.

The gene calls are TRBV11-2 and TRBJ2-5; D ambiguous. The CDR3 covers 13 residues. Germline V lookup: CDR1 SGHAT, CDR2 FQNNGV. V was cut by 1 base and J by 5 bases, with 8 bases left in between. Here the CDR3 DNA reads TGTGCCAGCAGCTTAGCAGGCAGGGAGACCCAGTACTTC. It is translated as CASSLAGRETQYF. The entire variable domain, with the rest obtained from reference TRBV11-2 and TRBJ2-5, is as follows: EAGVAQSPRYKIIEKRQSVAFWCNPISGHATLYWYQQILGQGPKLLIQFQNNGVVDDSQLPKDRFSAERLKGVDSTLKIQPAKLEDSAVYLCASSLAGRETQYFGPGTRLLVL.

The J gene is TRBJ2-1, the V gene TRBV5-1; maybe TRBD2 (6 bases). Germline V gives CDR1 SGHRS, CDR2 YFSETQ. The V end was cut by 2 bases, the J end by 8 bases, with 17 bases between. The CDR3 has 15 residues. CDR3 sequence: CASSFGGLGLDEQFF. For the CDR3, the DNA is TGCGCCAGCAGCTTCGGGGGTTTGGGGCTGGATGAGCAGTTCTTC.

This chain uses TRBV7-2 with TRBJ1-2; possible D gene TRBD1, 6 bases. Germline V gene data show CDR1 as SGHTA and CDR2 as FQGNSA. Trimming took off 0 bases at V and 1 base at J, with 18 bases between the two ends. The CDR3 sequence is 18 residues long. The chain's CDR3 is CASSLAGIGTTINYGYTF. In DNA form, the CDR3 reads TGTGCCAGCAGCTTAGCAGGGATAGGGACAACGATTAACTATGGCTACACCTTC.

The CDR3 DNA follows: TGCGCCAGCAGCCAAGAAGGAAGCGCAGGCACAGATACGCAGTATTTT. Residues: CASSQEGSAGTDTQYF. This sequence joins TRBV4-3 and TRBJ2-3, with D uncertain. V was trimmed by 0 bases and J by 1 base, leaving 11 bases between them. Germline V CDR1 and CDR2: LGHNA, YSLEER. The CDR3 extends over 16 amino acids.

The chain employs TRBV11-3 and TRBJ1-4; D remains unclear. V was shortened by 2 bases and J by 0 bases, with 13 bases between the two germline ends. The CDR3 has 17 residues. Germline V gene sequence: CDR1 SGHNT, CDR2 YENEEA. The CDR3 nucleotides are TGTGCCAGCAGCTTATTGAGAGGGCTTGCAACTAATGAAAAACTGTTTTTT. This encodes CASSLLRGLATNEKLFF.

This chain connects TRBV4-2 to TRBJ1-1; 7 positions match TRBD1. CDR1 and CDR2 (germline): LGHNA, YNFKEQ. The CDR3 totals 16 residues. V was pared by 0 bases and J by 5 bases, with 9 bases of the junction left unmatched. This chain's CDR3 is CASSQDPGTVETEAFF. In DNA, the CDR3 is TGTGCCAGCAGCCAAGATCCGGGGACAGTTGAAACTGAAGCTTTCTTT.